This TCR beta chain was identified in a study of shared clonotypes between healthy human individuals. As regards this clone: Its antigen is undetermined.

Study outcomes and limitations: Among four donors, roughly 5% of naive CD4 clonotypes were found in common.

The repertoire was sequenced with immunoSEQ multiplex PCR; TCRdb's copy has only in-frame clones and lacks some. The sample holds about 1.5 million clones, roughly 96% seen once. The TCR originated in a man younger than 40 in good health. Sequenced sample: naive CD4+ T cells sorted from blood. Specified subset: CD45RA+ positively selected.

The CDR3 spells CASRLAGNTQYF. CDR3 in DNA: TGTGCCAGCAGGCTAGCGGGAAATACGCAGTATTTT. The chain joins TRBV28 to TRBJ2-3; 9 nucleotides agree with TRBD2. V dropped 6 bases and J dropped 7; count of bases not matched to a gene: 2. The CDR3 extends over 12 amino acids. Germline CDR1 is MDHEN and CDR2 is SYDVKM.